Below are 20 T cell receptor beta chains sequenced from a single sample in a study of cytomegalovirus exposure and HLA in healthy donors. Researchers ran the PCR with 60 Vbeta and 13 Jbeta primers. Measured with immunoSEQ multiplex PCR; TCRdb has only the in-frame clones, and not every one. Of roughly 180,000 clones in the sample, roughly 80% were seen once. The sequencing sample was made of PBMCs. All receptors come from a man aged 25 to 40 in good health and CMV-seropositive.

This chain links TRBV27 with TRBJ2-7; TRBD1 aligns across 9 bases. The CDR3 covers 16 residues. After removal of 7 bases from V and 5 bases from J, the junction contained 15 bases not matched to a gene. CDR1 and CDR2 from the germline V gene are MNHEY and SMNVEV (reference sequence). Written as DNA, the CDR3 is TGTGCCAGCACCCCGTCGGGGACAGGGATATCCCACGAGCAGTACTTC. Its translation: CASTPSGTGISHEQYF.

V and J are TRBV28 and TRBJ2-7, with 7 bases identical to TRBD1. This CDR3 spans 13 amino acids. Germline lookup yields CDR1 MDHEN and CDR2 SYDVKM. Losses at the gene ends were 8 bases for V and 5 bases for J; bases not matched to a gene: 9. CDR3 loop: CASSRTGGNEQYF. The CDR3 DNA is TGTGCCAGCTCTAGGACAGGCGGTAACGAGCAGTACTTC.

This clone showed up just once. The chain uses TRBV7-9 and TRBJ1-1; D is undetermined. The CDR3 runs 15 residues. V was trimmed by 0 bases and J by 1 base, leaving 9 bases between them. Germline CDR1 and CDR2: SEHNR and FQNEAQ (reference sequence). This CDR3 reads CASSLAVSANTEAFF. CDR3 nucleotide sequence: TGTGCCAGCAGCTTAGCTGTCAGCGCGAACACTGAAGCTTTCTTT.

V usage is TRBV7-9 and J usage is TRBJ2-1, with D possibly being TRBD1 (6 bases). Germline V CDR1 and CDR2: SEHNR, FQNEAQ (reference sequence). The CDR3 length is 15 residues. The V gene lost 6 bases and the J gene lost 6 bases, with 18 bases spanning the gap. The CDR3 coding sequence is TGTGCCAGCAGTTCCGGGAACCAGGGGAGCAATGAGCAGTTCTTC. Residues: CASSSGNQGSNEQFF. Supplemented by reference TRBV7-9 and TRBJ2-1, the full variable domain reads DTGVSQNPRHKITKRGQNVTFRCDPISEHNRLYWYRQTLGQGPEFLTYFQNEAQLEKSRLLSDRFSAERPKGSFSTLEIQRTEQGDSAMYLCASSSGNQGSNEQFFGPGTRLTVL.

The rearrangement uses TRBV7-9 and TRBJ2-1; D is uncertain. CDR3 length: 14 residues. V was cut by 4 bases and J by 3 bases, with 10 bases left in between. The germline V gene has CDR1 SEHNR and CDR2 FQNEAQ (reference sequence). The CDR3 DNA reads as TGTGCCAGCAGCTCAGAGCGAGACTACAATGAGCAGTTCTTC. This gives the protein CASSSERDYNEQFF. The full variable domain, in which reference TRBV7-9 and TRBJ2-1 provide the parts outside the CDR3, is DTGVSQNPRHKITKRGQNVTFRCDPISEHNRLYWYRQTLGQGPEFLTYFQNEAQLEKSRLLSDRFSAERPKGSFSTLEIQRTEQGDSAMYLCASSSERDYNEQFFGPGTRLTVL.

This chain links TRBV30 with TRBJ1-2; D possibly corresponds to TRBD1 (5 bases). Trimming shortened V by 2 bases and J by 6 bases, and 10 bases separated the two germline ends. CDR3 length: 12 residues. CDR1 and CDR2 from the germline V gene are GTSNPN and SVGIG (reference sequence). The CDR3 loop reads CAWSMTEDGYTF. The CDR3 nucleotides are TGTGCCTGGAGTATGACAGAAGATGGCTACACCTTC.

J is TRBJ1-4 and V is TRBV9; 8 positions match TRBD1. Germline loops: CDR1 SGDLS, CDR2 YYNGEE. Trimming cost V 1 base and J 12 bases; bases outside gene matches: 2. The CDR3 length is 12 residues. The CDR3 DNA reads TGTGCCAGCAGCGTAACACAGGGGGAACTGTTTTTT. Translating gives CASSVTQGELFF.

The genes are TRBV5-1 and TRBJ2-2; TRBD1 matches at 7 bases. There are 15 residues in the CDR3. Germline assignment: CDR1 SGHRS and CDR2 YFSETQ. The ends lost 2 bases at V and 5 bases at J; junction bases unmatched: 6. The CDR3 DNA sequence: TGCGCCAGCAGCTTAGGGGGCGCGGGTACCGGGGAGCTGTTTTTT. Translation gives CASSLGGAGTGELFF.

The chain links TRBV9 to TRBJ1-3, with D perhaps matching TRBD1 (6 bases). Germline V gene lookup returns CDR1 SGDLS and CDR2 YYNGEE. Trimming stripped 3 bases from V and 3 bases from J, with 16 bases between. The CDR3 has 16 amino acids. CDR3 coding DNA: TGTGCCAGCAGCGGTTCCAGGGGCGGGCTTGGAAACACCATATATTTT. This translates into CASSGSRGGLGNTIYF.

This clone was picked up one time. V and J are TRBV30 and TRBJ1-3; the D is unclear. Germline V CDR1 and CDR2: GTSNPN, SVGIG (reference sequence). V shed 0 bases and J shed 2 bases, with 14 bases lying between them. The CDR3 extends over 16 amino acids. The chain's CDR3 is CAWSVRMSYAGNTIYF. The CDR3 region has the DNA TGTGCCTGGAGTGTACGAATGAGTTACGCTGGAAACACCATATATTTT.

The chain couples TRBV5-4 to TRBJ1-2; no clear D gene. V was cut by 1 base and J by 4 bases, with 5 bases left in between. CDR1 and CDR2 from the germline V gene are SGHNT and YYREEE (reference sequence). CDR3 size: 12 residues. The CDR3: CASSLTSYGYTF. The CDR3 DNA follows: TGTGCCAGCAGCTTGACCAGCTATGGCTACACCTTC.

This rearrangement joins TRBV7-9 to TRBJ2-2; 14 bases fit TRBD2. Germline V CDR1 and CDR2: SEHNR, FQNEAQ (reference sequence). V lost 5 bases, J lost 6 bases, and 8 bases stayed unmatched. The CDR3 extends over 17 amino acids. CDR3: CASSPPTSGGASGELFF. As DNA, the CDR3 is TGTGCCAGCAGCCCCCCGACTAGCGGGGGGGCCTCCGGGGAGCTGTTTTTT.

The J gene is TRBJ2-3, the V gene TRBV29-1; D call uncertain. This CDR3 has 13 amino acids. Germline CDR1 reads SQVTM; CDR2 reads ANQGSEA. V was pared by 3 bases and J by 0 bases, with 7 bases between. The CDR3 DNA follows: TGCAGCGTTGAGGTCACAAGCACAGATACGCAGTATTTT. Protein product: CSVEVTSTDTQYF.

V is TRBV11-2 and J is TRBJ2-3; TRBD2 is a possible D gene (5 bases). The V and J ends lost 5 bases and 3 bases respectively, with 27 bases between them. CDR3 size: 19 residues. CDR1 and CDR2 (germline): SGHAT, FQNNGV. CDR3 loop: CASSRRRVGVLIETDTQYF. The CDR3 DNA is TGTGCCAGCAGCCGCCGGCGGGTCGGGGTCCTAATAGAGACAGATACGCAGTATTTT.

The chain employs TRBV5-1 and TRBJ2-1, with 11 bases fitting TRBD1. The junction had 1 base not matched to a gene; V was cut back by 3 bases and J by 2 bases. This CDR3 has 15 residues. The germline gives CDR1 SGHRS, CDR2 YFSETQ. The CDR3 here is CASSWDRGAYNEQFF. The CDR3 DNA reads TGCGCCAGCAGCTGGGACAGGGGGGCCTACAATGAGCAGTTCTTC.

The J gene is TRBJ2-5, the V gene TRBV9; 14 positions match TRBD2. This CDR3 contains 15 residues. Germline V gene data show CDR1 as SGDLS and CDR2 as YYNGEE. The V gene end was trimmed by 5 bases and the J gene end by 5 bases; junction bases not matched to a gene: 5. CDR3 amino acids: CASSETSGGAETQYF. In nucleotides, the CDR3 is TGTGCCAGCAGTGAGACTAGCGGGGGGGCCGAGACCCAGTACTTC.

This chain links TRBV7-6 with TRBJ2-1, with 9 bases identical to TRBD2. CDR3 length: 15 amino acids. V trimming: 4 bases; J trimming: 4 bases; junction bases outside the gene matches: 5. CDR1 and CDR2 from the germline V gene are SGHVS and FNYEAQ. The CDR3 region has the DNA TGTGCCAGCAGCTCAAGACTAGCGGCTTACAATGAGCAGTTCTTC. It translates to CASSSRLAAYNEQFF.

The chain combines TRBV6-6 with TRBJ2-1, with D possibly matching TRBD2 (6 bases). This CDR3 contains 15 residues. V was shortened by 3 bases and J by 6 bases, with 15 bases between the two germline ends. CDR1 MNHNY and CDR2 SVGAGI come from the germline V gene (reference sequence). The CDR3 loop is CASSYGDLPPNEQFF. CDR3 nucleotide sequence: TGTGCCAGCAGTTATGGGGACTTACCCCCCAATGAGCAGTTCTTC.

This chain joins TRBV5-1 and TRBJ2-1, with D possibly being TRBD2 (7 bases). Per the germline V gene, CDR1 is SGHRS and CDR2 is YFSETQ. CDR3 size: 12 residues. V was trimmed by 5 bases and J by 9 bases, leaving 12 bases between them. The CDR3 bases are TGCGCCAGCAGGCGGGGGCACACTGAGCAGTTCTTC. It specifies CASRRGHTEQFF.

This chain joins TRBV10-3 and TRBJ1-6, with a weak D call TRBD1 (5 bases). Trimming removed 2 bases at V and 6 bases at J, with 5 bases between. The germline V gene has CDR1 ENHRY and CDR2 SYGVKD. CDR3 length: 13 residues. In nucleotides, the CDR3 is TGTGCCATCAGTGAGGACAGTAATTCACCCCTCCACTTT. Encoded protein: CAISEDSNSPLHF.